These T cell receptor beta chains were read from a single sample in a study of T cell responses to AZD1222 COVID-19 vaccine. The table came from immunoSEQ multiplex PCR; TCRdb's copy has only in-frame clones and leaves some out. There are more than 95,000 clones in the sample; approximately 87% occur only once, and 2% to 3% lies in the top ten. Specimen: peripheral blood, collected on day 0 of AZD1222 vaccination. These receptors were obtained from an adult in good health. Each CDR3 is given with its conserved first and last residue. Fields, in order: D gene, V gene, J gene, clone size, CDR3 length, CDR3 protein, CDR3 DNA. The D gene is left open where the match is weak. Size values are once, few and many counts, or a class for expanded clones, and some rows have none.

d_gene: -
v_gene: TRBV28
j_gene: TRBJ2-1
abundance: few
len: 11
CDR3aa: CASSLSNEQFF
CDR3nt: TGTGCCAGCTCCCTTTCGAATGAGCAGTTCTTC

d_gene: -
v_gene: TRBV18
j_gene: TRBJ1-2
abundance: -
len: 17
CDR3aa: CASYPPAPRGTRGGYTF
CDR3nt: TGTGCCAGCTACCCTCCCGCCCCCCGCGGGACCCGGGGTGGCTACACCTTC

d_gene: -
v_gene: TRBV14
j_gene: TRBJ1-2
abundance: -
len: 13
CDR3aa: CASSQGQGYGYTF
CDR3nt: TGTGCCAGCAGCCAAGGTCAGGGCTATGGCTACACCTTC

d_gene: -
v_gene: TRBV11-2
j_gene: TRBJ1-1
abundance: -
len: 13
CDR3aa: CASSTSVGTEAFF
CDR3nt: TGTGCCAGCAGCACCAGCGTCGGCACTGAAGCTTTCTTT

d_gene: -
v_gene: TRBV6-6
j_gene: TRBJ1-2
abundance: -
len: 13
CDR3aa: CASSMMGLPGDTF
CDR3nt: TGTGCCAGCAGTATGATGGGGCTACCGGGGGACACCTTC

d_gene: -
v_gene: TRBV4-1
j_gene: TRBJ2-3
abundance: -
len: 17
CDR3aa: CASSQDRNTGGTDTQYF
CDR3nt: TGCGCCAGCAGCCAAGATAGGAATACGGGCGGGACAGATACGCAGTATTTT

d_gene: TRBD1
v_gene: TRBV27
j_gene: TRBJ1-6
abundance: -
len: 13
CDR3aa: CASSRTGSSPLHF
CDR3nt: TGTGCCAGCAGTAGGACAGGGAGTTCACCCCTCCACTTT

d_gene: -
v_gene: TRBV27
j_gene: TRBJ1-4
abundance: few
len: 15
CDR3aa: CASSLYSRSNEKLFF
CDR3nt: TGTGCCAGCAGTTTATATTCCAGATCTAATGAAAAACTGTTTTTT

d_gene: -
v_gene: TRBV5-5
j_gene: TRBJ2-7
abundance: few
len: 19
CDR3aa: CASSLNIGLPTSYSYEQYF
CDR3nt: TGTGCCAGCAGCCTCAACATCGGACTACCCACCTCCTACTCCTACGAGCAGTACTTC

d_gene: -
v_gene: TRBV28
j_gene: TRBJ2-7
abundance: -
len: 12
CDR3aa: CASRTGSYEQYF
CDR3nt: TGTGCCAGCCGAACAGGCTCCTACGAGCAGTACTTC

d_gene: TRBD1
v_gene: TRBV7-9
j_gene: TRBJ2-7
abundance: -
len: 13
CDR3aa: CASSLGTVYEQYF
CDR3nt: TGTGCCAGCAGCCTAGGGACAGTCTACGAGCAGTACTTC

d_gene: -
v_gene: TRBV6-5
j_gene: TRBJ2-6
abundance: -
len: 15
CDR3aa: CASDPSPSGANVLTF
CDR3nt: TGTGCCAGCGATCCATCTCCCTCTGGGGCCAACGTCCTGACTTTC

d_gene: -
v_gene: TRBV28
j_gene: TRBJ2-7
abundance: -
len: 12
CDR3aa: CASNDRTYEQYF
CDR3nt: TGTGCCAGCAATGACAGAACCTACGAGCAGTACTTC

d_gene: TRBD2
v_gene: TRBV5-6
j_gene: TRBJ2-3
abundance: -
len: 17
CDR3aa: CASNYQREWRGTDTQYF
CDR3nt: TGTGCCAGCAATTACCAGCGGGAGTGGAGGGGCACAGATACGCAGTATTTT

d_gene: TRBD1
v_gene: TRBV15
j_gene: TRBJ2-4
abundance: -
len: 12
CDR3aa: CATSRDTDRAYF
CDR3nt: TGTGCCACCAGCAGAGATACGGACAGGGCCTACTTC

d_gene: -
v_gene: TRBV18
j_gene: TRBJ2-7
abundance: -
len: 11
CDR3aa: CASSPGYEQYF
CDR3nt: TGTGCCAGCTCACCAGGGTACGAGCAGTACTTC

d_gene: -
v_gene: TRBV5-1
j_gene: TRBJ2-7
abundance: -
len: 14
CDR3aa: CASSLAGVGTEQYF
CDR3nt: TGCGCCAGCAGCTTGGCCGGGGTTGGGACCGAGCAGTACTTC